Listed here are 15 T cell receptor beta chains from one sample, sequenced in a study of T cells in narcolepsy. TCRdb's table, derived via immunoSEQ multiplex PCR, lists solely in-frame clones and lacks some. The table shows tens of thousands of clones, with roughly 64% occurring only once. Material for sequencing was memory (CD45RA-) CD4+ T cells from blood. Receptors originate from a human donor in good health.

This clone was counted a few times. The rearrangement uses TRBV7-3 and TRBJ2-6; D is uncertain. Germline V CDR1 and CDR2: SGHTA, FQGTGA. CDR3 length equals 16 residues. V was trimmed by 3 bases and J by 0 bases, leaving 9 bases between them. This CDR3 is CASSLGVGSGANVLTF. The CDR3 DNA follows: TGTGCCAGCAGCTTGGGTGTCGGCTCTGGGGCCAACGTCCTGACTTTC.

The CDR3 DNA reads as TGTGCCAGCAGCTCCGGGATGCGGGAGACCCAGTACTTC. Its protein is CASSSGMRETQYF. V usage is TRBV7-8 and J usage is TRBJ2-5; D might be TRBD2 (5 bases). V dropped 4 bases and J dropped 5 bases, with 11 bases sitting between them. The CDR3 has 13 amino acids. Germline CDR1 SGHVS, CDR2 FQNEAQ.

This clone was recorded once. This chain joins TRBV4-1 and TRBJ2-4; 7 nucleotides align to TRBD1. After removal of 4 bases from V and 7 bases from J, the junction contained 16 bases not matched to a gene. In germline, CDR1 is MGHRA, CDR2 YSYEKL. The CDR3 covers 17 residues. The CDR3 bases are TGCGCCAGCAGCCCAAGACTCACAGGGGCCCCGACGAACATTCAGTACTTC. As protein: CASSPRLTGAPTNIQYF.

The chain uses TRBV28 and TRBJ2-5, with D perhaps TRBD2 (6 bases). Germline V gene sequence: CDR1 MDHEN, CDR2 SYDVKM. The CDR3 contains 16 residues. Between the trimmed V and J ends, which lost 4 bases and 3 bases, there was a span of 18 bases. CDR3 nucleotide sequence: TGTGCCAGCAGTTGGACGACCGGGACTCAAAAAGAGACCCAGTACTTC. The encoded protein is CASSWTTGTQKETQYF. Based on the CDR3 plus reference TRBV28 and TRBJ2-5, the full variable domain is DVKVTQSSRYLVKRTGEKVFLECVQDMDHENMFWYRQDPGLGLRLIYFSYDVKMKEKGDIPEGYSVSREKKERFSLILESASTNQTSMYLCASSWTTGTQKETQYFGPGTRLLVL.

The genes are TRBV5-1 and TRBJ2-1, with TRBD1 matching 8 bases. This CDR3 comprises 16 residues. Germline V gene lookup returns CDR1 SGHRS and CDR2 YFSETQ. With V trimmed by 1 base and J by 3 bases, 6 bases remained unmatched. The CDR3 reads CASSLNARGLYNEQFF. The CDR3, as DNA: TGCGCCAGCAGCTTGAATGCCAGGGGGCTCTACAATGAGCAGTTCTTC.

This chain links TRBV19 with TRBJ2-7; D remains unclear. Germline V gene sequence: CDR1 LNHDA, CDR2 SQIVND (reference sequence). V was trimmed by 5 bases and J by 2 bases, leaving 13 bases between them. CDR3 length: 14 amino acids. CDR3 loop: CASSYGPAAYEQYF. Here the CDR3 DNA reads TGTGCCAGTAGTTACGGGCCAGCCGCCTACGAGCAGTACTTC.

The chain carries TRBV5-1 and TRBJ2-7; maybe TRBD2 (6 bases). Germline V gives CDR1 SGHRS, CDR2 YFSETQ. V lost 3 bases and J lost 6, with 16 bases in between. The CDR3 runs to 14 residues. The CDR3 nucleotides read TGCGCCAGCAGCTCCGCGGGCCTAGCGAGCGAGCAGTACTTC. Translating gives CASSSAGLASEQYF.

The gene calls are TRBV28 and TRBJ2-2; 11 positions match TRBD2. CDR1 is MDHEN, CDR2 SYDVKM, per germline. Trimming at V came to 6 bases and at J to 3 bases, leaving 3 bases not matched to a gene. The CDR3 totals 15 residues. The CDR3 region has the DNA TGTGCCAGCAGATCTAGCGGGGGGTACACCGGGGAGCTGTTTTTT. Its protein is CASRSSGGYTGELFF. The whole variable domain, filled in from reference TRBV28 and TRBJ2-2, reads DVKVTQSSRYLVKRTGEKVFLECVQDMDHENMFWYRQDPGLGLRLIYFSYDVKMKEKGDIPEGYSVSREKKERFSLILESASTNQTSMYLCASRSSGGYTGELFFGEGSRLTVL.

This chain connects TRBV28 to TRBJ1-4; D gene uncertain. Germline CDR1 is MDHEN and CDR2 is SYDVKM. V shed 4 bases and J shed 1 base, with 10 bases lying between them. The CDR3 consists of 15 residues. CDR3 sequence: CASSSPLGTNEKLFF. The CDR3 nucleotides are TGTGCCAGCAGTTCCCCTCTAGGAACTAATGAAAAACTGTTTTTT.

The CDR3 is CASSRGQGAEKLFF. The CDR3 nucleotides read TGTGCCAGTAGTCGGGGACAGGGGGCTGAAAAACTGTTTTTT. The rearrangement links TRBV19 to TRBJ1-4; 12 bases fit TRBD1. CDR3 size: 14 residues. CDR1 and CDR2 from the germline V gene are LNHDA and SQIVND (reference sequence). V shed 5 bases and J 7 bases; nucleotides not matched to a gene: 2.

The chain employs TRBV5-1 and TRBJ2-5; D perhaps matches TRBD2 (6 bases). CDR1 SGHRS and CDR2 YFSETQ come from the germline V gene. CDR3 length: 15 residues. V dropped 1 base and J dropped 0 bases, with 10 bases sitting between them. CDR3 protein: CASSLIGGNQETQYF. The CDR3 DNA reads TGCGCCAGCAGCTTGATCGGCGGGAACCAAGAGACCCAGTACTTC.

The V and J genes are TRBV19 and TRBJ2-4; TRBD1 agrees at 9 bases. CDR3 size: 15 residues. V was clipped by 7 bases and J by 3 bases; unmatched bases: 7. Germline V CDR1 and CDR2: LNHDA, SQIVND (reference sequence). The CDR3 is CASTPGTGRKNIQYF. CDR3 in DNA: TGTGCCAGTACCCCCGGGACAGGGCGCAAAAACATTCAGTACTTC.

This chain connects TRBV6-6 to TRBJ1-5, with a possible D match to TRBD1 (6 bases). V was clipped by 5 bases and J by 7 bases, with 9 bases between them. Germline V CDR1 and CDR2: MNHNY, SVGAGI (reference sequence). The length of the CDR3 is 12 residues. CDR3 coding DNA: TGTGCCAGCAGTGGGGGCGAGCAGCCCCAGCATTTT. Amino acids: CASSGGEQPQHF.

This sequence joins TRBV2 and TRBJ2-2, with 9 bases aligning to TRBD1. V gave up 1 base and J gave up 4 bases; unmatched junction bases: 1. This CDR3 comprises 15 residues. The germline V gene has CDR1 SNHLY and CDR2 FYNNEI. The CDR3 loop is CASSEGQGGTGELFF. In nucleotides, the CDR3 is TGTGCCAGCAGTGAAGGACAGGGGGGCACCGGGGAGCTGTTTTTT.

This clone was detected a few times. The V and J genes are TRBV4-2 and TRBJ2-6, with D uncertain. Germline V CDR1 and CDR2: LGHNA, YNFKEQ. The CDR3 totals 14 residues. The V end was cut by 3 bases, the J end by 3 bases, with 6 bases between. This CDR3 reads CASSHGDGANVLTF. CDR3 nucleotides: TGTGCCAGCAGCCATGGGGATGGGGCCAACGTCCTGACTTTC.